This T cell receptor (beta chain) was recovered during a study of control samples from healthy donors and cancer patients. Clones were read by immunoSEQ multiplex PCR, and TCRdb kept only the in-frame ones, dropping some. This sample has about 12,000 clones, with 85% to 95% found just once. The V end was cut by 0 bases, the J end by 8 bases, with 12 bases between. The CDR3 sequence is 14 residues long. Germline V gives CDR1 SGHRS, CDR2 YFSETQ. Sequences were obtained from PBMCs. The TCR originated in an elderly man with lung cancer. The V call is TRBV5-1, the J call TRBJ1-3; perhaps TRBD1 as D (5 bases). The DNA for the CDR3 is TGCGCCAGCAGCTTGGCCGGGGCACCGGACACCATATATTTT. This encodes CASSLAGAPDTIYF.